One sample yielded the 3 T cell receptor beta chains listed below, sequenced in a study of blood T cells in healthy people across ages. A second 7 to 11 cycle PCR used barcoded and J-beta primers. MiXCR, run by TCRdb on the 5' RACE reads, gives a single entry per CDR3 protein. The profile shows about a million distinct CDR3 sequences, just over 50% of them singletons. Sequencing was carried out using blood. The receptors were gathered from a woman aged 60 to 75 in good health.

This sequence joins TRBV7-2 and TRBJ2-7; no clear D. V shed 1 base and J shed 2 bases, with 15 bases lying between them. Germline CDR1 SGHTA, CDR2 FQGNSA. CDR3 size: 16 residues. The CDR3 here is CASSLVLRIGAYEQYF. The DNA of the CDR3 is TGTGCCAGCAGCTTAGTTCTTAGAATTGGGGCCTACGAGCAGTACTTC.

This clonotype was observed a single time. One junction end does not reproduce the germline sequence, and a read error may be involved. This chain joins TRBV6-2 or TRBV6-3 and TRBJ2-3; D remains unclear. The CDR3 runs to 12 residues. Germline V gene data show CDR1 as MNHEY and CDR2 as SVGEGT. This CDR3 is CTSSSNTDTQYF. CDR3 nucleotide sequence: TGTACCAGCAGTTCCAACACAGATACGCAGTATTTT.

The chain joins TRBV27 to TRBJ2-3; D is perhaps TRBD1 (5 bases). The V end was cut by 5 bases, the J end by 6 bases, with 15 bases between. Germline V gives CDR1 MNHEY, CDR2 SMNVEV (reference sequence). This CDR3 is built from 14 residues. This CDR3 reads CASSPLDTRDTQYF. The DNA for the CDR3 is TGTGCCAGCAGTCCGCTGGACACACGGGATACGCAGTATTTT.